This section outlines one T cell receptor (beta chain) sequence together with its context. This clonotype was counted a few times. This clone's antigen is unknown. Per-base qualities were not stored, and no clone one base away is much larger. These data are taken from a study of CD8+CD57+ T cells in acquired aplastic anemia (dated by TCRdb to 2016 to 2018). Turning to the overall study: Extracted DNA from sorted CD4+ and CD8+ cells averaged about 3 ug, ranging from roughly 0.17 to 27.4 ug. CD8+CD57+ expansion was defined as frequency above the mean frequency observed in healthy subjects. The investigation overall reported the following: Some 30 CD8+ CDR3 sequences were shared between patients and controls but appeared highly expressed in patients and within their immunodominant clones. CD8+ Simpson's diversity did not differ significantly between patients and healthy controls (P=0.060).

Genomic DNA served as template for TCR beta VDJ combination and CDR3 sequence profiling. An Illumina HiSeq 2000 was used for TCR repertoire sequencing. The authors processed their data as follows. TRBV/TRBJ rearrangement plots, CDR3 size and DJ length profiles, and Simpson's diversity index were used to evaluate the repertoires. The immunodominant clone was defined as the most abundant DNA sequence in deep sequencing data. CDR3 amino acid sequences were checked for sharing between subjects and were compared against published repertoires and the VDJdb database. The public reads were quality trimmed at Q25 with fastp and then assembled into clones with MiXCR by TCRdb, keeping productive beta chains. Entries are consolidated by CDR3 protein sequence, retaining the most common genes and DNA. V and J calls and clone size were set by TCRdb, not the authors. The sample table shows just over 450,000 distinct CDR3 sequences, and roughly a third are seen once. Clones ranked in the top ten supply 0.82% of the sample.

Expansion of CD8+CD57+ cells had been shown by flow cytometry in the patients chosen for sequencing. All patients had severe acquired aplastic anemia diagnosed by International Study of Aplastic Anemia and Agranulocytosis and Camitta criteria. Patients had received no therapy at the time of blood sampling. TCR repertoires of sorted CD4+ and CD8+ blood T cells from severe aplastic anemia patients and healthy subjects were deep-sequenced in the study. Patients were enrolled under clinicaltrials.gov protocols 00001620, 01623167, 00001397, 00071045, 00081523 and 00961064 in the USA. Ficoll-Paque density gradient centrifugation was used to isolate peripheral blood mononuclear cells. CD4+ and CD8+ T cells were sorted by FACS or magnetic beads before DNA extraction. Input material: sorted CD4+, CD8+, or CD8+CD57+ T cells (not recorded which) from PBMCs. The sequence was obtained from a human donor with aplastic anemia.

The DNA reads TGTGCCAGCAGCCAGGGGCGGACCTTCAATTCACCCCTCCACTTT. Its amino acids are CASSQGRTFNSPLHF. The chain uses TRBV3-1 and TRBJ1-6; the D gene is possibly TRBD1, with 5 bases matching. The germline V gene (reference sequence) specifies LGHDT as CDR1 and YNNKEL as CDR2. Measured from the cysteine to the phenylalanine, the CDR3 is 15 residues long. Kept here is only the CDR3 DNA, which spans 45 bases and is read in frame from base 1. The junction shows trimming of 3 bases on V and 7 bases on J, plus 13 bases between the germline ends.